The 8 T cell receptor beta chains reported below all come from one sample, sequenced in a study of T cell responses to AZD1222 COVID-19 vaccine. Only in-frame clones appear in the TCRdb table, and some are missing; sequencing was by immunoSEQ multiplex PCR. This sample has approximately 150,000 clones, with approximately 92% found just once. Source: peripheral blood, taken 28 days after the second AZD1222 dose. These receptor sequences come from an adult who received the AZD1222 COVID-19 vaccine.

This clone was observed a few times. The CDR3 region is CSVTQEINYGYTF. The CDR3 DNA is TGCAGCGTAACACAGGAGATTAACTATGGCTACACCTTC. The gene calls are TRBV29-1 and TRBJ1-2; TRBD1 might be the D (5 bases). V dropped 6 bases and J dropped 1 base, with 12 bases sitting between them. Germline CDR1 reads SQVTM; CDR2 reads ANQGSEA. The CDR3 has 13 residues.

This sequence joins TRBV3-1 (or the pseudogene TRBV3-2) and TRBJ2-3; weak D call: TRBD2 (5 bases). V was cut by 5 bases and J by 1 base, with 13 bases left in between. The germline V gene has CDR1 LGHDT and CDR2 YNNKEL (reference sequence). The CDR3 is 15 residues long. CDR3 amino acids: CASSFGERRTDTQYF. Written as DNA, the CDR3 is TGTGCCAGCAGCTTTGGGGAGCGGCGCACAGATACGCAGTATTTT.

The chain has TRBV5-8 and TRBJ1-2; TRBD1 is a possible D gene (6 bases). The germline V and J ends were trimmed by 4 bases and 9 bases, with 13 bases remaining between them. The CDR3 sequence is 12 residues long. Germline lookup yields CDR1 SGHTS and CDR2 YDEGEE. The CDR3 reads CASSGDRLRYTF. The CDR3 bases are TGTGCCAGCAGCGGAGACAGGCTTCGCTACACCTTC.

This chain links TRBV12-3 or TRBV12-4 with TRBJ1-2; the match to TRBD1 covers 7 bases. This CDR3 region has 13 residues. V was pared by 3 bases and J by 6 bases, with 4 bases of the junction left unmatched. CDR3 amino acids: CASSFQGENGYTF. DNA of the CDR3: TGTGCCAGCAGTTTCCAGGGGGAGAATGGCTACACCTTC.

The CDR3 sequence is CASSLASVPAKNIQYF. The DNA of the CDR3 is TGTGCCAGCAGCTTAGCATCCGTCCCTGCCAAAAACATTCAGTACTTC. This chain links TRBV7-9 with TRBJ2-4; D is unclear. Germline CDR1 and CDR2: SEHNR and FQNEAQ (reference sequence). The V end was cut by 0 bases, the J end by 1 base, with 10 bases between. CDR3 length: 16 amino acids. The full variable domain, in which reference TRBV7-9 and TRBJ2-4 provide the parts outside the CDR3, is DTGVSQNPRHKITKRGQNVTFRCDPISEHNRLYWYRQTLGQGPEFLTYFQNEAQLEKSRLLSDRFSAERPKGSFSTLEIQRTEQGDSAMYLCASSLASVPAKNIQYFGAGTRLSVL.

V and J are TRBV7-9 and TRBJ2-1; no firm D call. The CDR3 covers 14 residues. Trimming took 5 bases from V and 4 from J, leaving 12 bases between them. Germline-derived CDR1 and CDR2 are SEHNR and FQNEAQ (reference sequence). The CDR3 DNA sequence: TGTGCCAGCAGCCCAGACACCGTTTACAATGAGCAGTTCTTC. It yields the protein CASSPDTVYNEQFF.

This clone was picked up one time. The CDR3 sequence: CASSLAQSNEQFF. For the CDR3, the DNA is TGTGCCAGCAGCTTAGCGCAAAGCAATGAGCAGTTCTTC. The gene calls are TRBV7-9 and TRBJ2-1; D is unresolved. Trimming stripped 0 bases from V and 6 bases from J, with 6 bases between. Germline assignment: CDR1 SEHNR and CDR2 FQNEAQ (reference sequence). CDR3 length: 13 residues.

This sequence joins TRBV10-2 and TRBJ1-1; 7 nucleotides match TRBD1. V was pared by 6 bases and J by 0 bases, with 10 bases of the junction left unmatched. CDR1 and CDR2 from the germline V gene are WSHSY and SAAADI. The CDR3 runs 16 residues. This chain's CDR3 is CASSWDRMGMNTEAFF. The CDR3 DNA sequence: TGCGCCAGCAGCTGGGACAGAATGGGAATGAACACTGAAGCTTTCTTT.